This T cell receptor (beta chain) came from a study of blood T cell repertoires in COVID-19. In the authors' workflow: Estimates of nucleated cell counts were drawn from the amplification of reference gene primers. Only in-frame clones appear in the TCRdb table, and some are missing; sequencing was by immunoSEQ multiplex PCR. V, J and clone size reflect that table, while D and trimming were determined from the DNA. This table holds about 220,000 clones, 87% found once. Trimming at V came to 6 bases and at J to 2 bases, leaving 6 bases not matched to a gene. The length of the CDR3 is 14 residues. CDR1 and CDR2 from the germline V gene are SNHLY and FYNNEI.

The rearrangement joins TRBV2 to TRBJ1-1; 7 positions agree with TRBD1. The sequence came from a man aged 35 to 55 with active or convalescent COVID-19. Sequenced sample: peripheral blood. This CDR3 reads CASSLQGVNTEAFF. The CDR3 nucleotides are TGTGCCAGCAGCCTTCAGGGGGTTAACACTGAAGCTTTCTTT.